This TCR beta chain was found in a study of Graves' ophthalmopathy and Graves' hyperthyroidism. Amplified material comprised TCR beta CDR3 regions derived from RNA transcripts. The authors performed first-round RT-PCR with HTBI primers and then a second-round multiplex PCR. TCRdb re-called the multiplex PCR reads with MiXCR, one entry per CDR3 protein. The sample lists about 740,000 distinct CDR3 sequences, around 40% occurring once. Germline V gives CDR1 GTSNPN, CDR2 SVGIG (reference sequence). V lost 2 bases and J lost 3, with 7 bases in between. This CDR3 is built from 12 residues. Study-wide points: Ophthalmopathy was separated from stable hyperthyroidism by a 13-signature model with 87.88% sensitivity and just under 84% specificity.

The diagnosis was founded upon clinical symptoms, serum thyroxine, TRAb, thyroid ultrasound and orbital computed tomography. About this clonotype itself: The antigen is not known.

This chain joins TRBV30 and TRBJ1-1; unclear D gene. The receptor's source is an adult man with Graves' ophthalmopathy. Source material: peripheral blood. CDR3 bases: TGTGCCTGGAGTCCAGGCGACACTGAAGCTTTCTTT. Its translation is CAWSPGDTEAFF.